Presented here are 3 T cell receptor beta chains from one specimen sequenced in a study of blood T cell repertoires in COVID-19. Repertoires were generated with immunoSEQ multiplex PCR, while TCRdb's copy carries only in-frame clones and drops some. The sample lists 390,000 or so clones; nearly 90% were seen once. The sample was peripheral blood. Receptor source: a man between 18 and 29 years old with active or convalescent COVID-19.

The chain links TRBV5-1 to TRBJ1-4; possible D gene TRBD1, 6 bases. Trimming shortened V by 2 bases and J by 4 bases, and 9 bases separated the two germline ends. CDR1 and CDR2 from the germline V gene are SGHRS and YFSETQ. The CDR3 covers 14 residues. The DNA of the CDR3 is TGCGCCAGCAGCTTACAGGGCTATAATGAAAAACTGTTTTTT. It is translated as CASSLQGYNEKLFF.

The CDR3 nucleotides are TGTGCCAGCAGTCCCCCCGGGACTAGAGTACCGGATGAGCAGTTCTTC. This encodes CASSPPGTRVPDEQFF. The J gene is TRBJ2-1, the V gene TRBV27; TRBD2 agrees at 8 bases. The germline V gene encodes CDR1 MNHEY and CDR2 SMNVEV (reference sequence). The V and J ends lost 5 bases and 8 bases, in that order; junction bases with no gene match: 14. This CDR3 comprises 16 residues.

The chain employs TRBV25-1 and TRBJ1-2; 9 positions match TRBD1. Losses at the gene ends were 8 bases for V and 6 bases for J; bases not matched to a gene: 1. CDR3 length: 11 residues. Germline values: CDR1 MGHDK, CDR2 SYGVNS. This CDR3 is CASRDRDGYTF. The CDR3 bases are TGTGCCAGCCGGGACAGGGATGGCTACACCTTC.